The present T cell receptor (beta chain) was sequenced within a study of naive and memory T cell subsets. Both TRBC1 and TRBC2 were covered by a beta constant-region primer of two equimolar oligonucleotides. A 12-nucleotide UMI and the SP2 primer were added to the cDNA 3' end by oligonucleotide ligation. Four rounds of PCR amplified the ligated cDNA using nested alpha and beta constant-region primers plus SP2. TCRdb fed the UMI-ligation and nested PCR reads into MiXCR, producing one record per CDR3 protein. In the table there are some 150,000 distinct CDR3 sequences, over 15% of which are singletons. This clonotype was recorded a few times. The germline V gene encodes CDR1 MNHNY and CDR2 SVGAGI (reference sequence). V was trimmed by 0 bases and J by 2 bases, leaving 13 bases between them. CDR3 size: 16 residues.

Material for sequencing was naive CD4+ T cells from blood. The clonotype originates from a human donor in good health. The V and J genes are TRBV6-6 and TRBJ2-5; the D is unclear. CDR3 amino acids: CASSYSIRSTQETQYF. The CDR3 DNA is TGTGCCAGCAGTTACTCGATACGATCAACACAAGAGACCCAGTACTTC.